A selection of T cell receptor beta chains follows, all from one sample in a study of T cell responses to AZD1222 COVID-19 vaccine. The method was immunoSEQ multiplex PCR; TCRdb's version includes in-frame clones alone and lacks a portion of them. The sample consists of some 70,000 clones, roughly four fifths of them appearing once. Sequences were derived from peripheral blood, sampled on day 0 of AZD1222 vaccination. The receptors shown here come from an adult in good health. CDR3s include the opening cysteine and the closing phenylalanine or tryptophan. Each record gives: D gene, clone size, J gene, V gene, CDR3 DNA, CDR3 protein. A D gene is named only where the DNA matches it firmly. A row's size may be missing; if present it is once, few, many or a size class.

d_gene: .; abundance: .; j_gene: TRBJ2-3; v_gene: TRBV11-2; CDR3nt: TGTGCCAGCAGCTTAGGAGGTTGGGAGACAGATACGCAGTATTTT; CDR3aa: CASSLGGWETDTQYF
d_gene: .; abundance: .; j_gene: TRBJ1-1; v_gene: TRBV4-3; CDR3nt: TGCGCCAGCAGCCAAGAGAGGGTAGTAACGGGGAGTTCGAACACTGAAGCTTTCTTT; CDR3aa: CASSQERVVTGSSNTEAFF
d_gene: .; abundance: few; j_gene: TRBJ1-2; v_gene: TRBV7-2; CDR3nt: TGTGCCAGCAGCTTAGATCTTAACTATGGCTACACCTTC; CDR3aa: CASSLDLNYGYTF
d_gene: TRBD2; abundance: .; j_gene: TRBJ2-2; v_gene: TRBV28; CDR3nt: TGTGCCAGCAGTTTGTTCGGGGGGGCCGGGGAGCTGTTTTTT; CDR3aa: CASSLFGGAGELFF
d_gene: .; abundance: .; j_gene: TRBJ2-7; v_gene: TRBV6-5; CDR3nt: TGTGCCAGCAGTAACCCCGGGGGGCCCTCCTACGAGCAGTACTTC; CDR3aa: CASSNPGGPSYEQYF
d_gene: TRBD2; abundance: .; j_gene: TRBJ2-1; v_gene: TRBV7-2; CDR3nt: TGTGCCAGCAGCTTACAGGCGGGGGGGTATGATGAGCAGTTCTTC; CDR3aa: CASSLQAGGYDEQFF
d_gene: .; abundance: .; j_gene: TRBJ2-3; v_gene: TRBV29-1; CDR3nt: TGCAGCGTTGATTCAGGGGCCAACACAGATACGCAGTATTTT; CDR3aa: CSVDSGANTDTQYF
d_gene: .; abundance: .; j_gene: TRBJ2-2; v_gene: TRBV2; CDR3nt: TGTGCCAGCAGCCCAACACCGAACACCGGGGAGCTGTTTTTT; CDR3aa: CASSPTPNTGELFF
d_gene: TRBD1; abundance: .; j_gene: TRBJ2-3; v_gene: TRBV11-3; CDR3nt: TGTGCCAGCAGCTTAGAAGGGGGCTTCACAGATACGCAGTATTTT; CDR3aa: CASSLEGGFTDTQYF
d_gene: .; abundance: .; j_gene: TRBJ1-1; v_gene: TRBV6-1; CDR3nt: TGTGCCAGCAGTGAAGCGCTGGGTCAGGCAGCTTTCTTT; CDR3aa: CASSEALGQAAFF
d_gene: TRBD2; abundance: .; j_gene: TRBJ2-3; v_gene: TRBV3-1/TRBV3-2; CDR3nt: TGTGCCAGCAGCCAAAATCGGGGGGGCACAGATACGCAGTATTTT; CDR3aa: CASSQNRGGTDTQYF
d_gene: .; abundance: once; j_gene: TRBJ1-3; v_gene: TRBV30; CDR3nt: TGTGCCTGGAGTCCGGGACGGGGATCCACCATATATTTT; CDR3aa: CAWSPGRGSTIYF
d_gene: TRBD1; abundance: .; j_gene: TRBJ1-1; v_gene: TRBV19; CDR3nt: TGTGCCAGTAGTGGGACAGGGGTGGGGACTGAAGCTTTCTTT; CDR3aa: CASSGTGVGTEAFF
d_gene: .; abundance: .; j_gene: TRBJ2-2; v_gene: TRBV4-3; CDR3nt: TGCGCCAGCAGCCAAGATGGACAATCCGGGGAGCTGTTTTTT; CDR3aa: CASSQDGQSGELFF
d_gene: .; abundance: .; j_gene: TRBJ1-2; v_gene: TRBV20-1; CDR3nt: TGCAGTGCTAGGTCACAATATGGCTACACCTTC; CDR3aa: CSARSQYGYTF
d_gene: TRBD1; abundance: .; j_gene: TRBJ1-6; v_gene: TRBV6-2/TRBV6-3; CDR3nt: TGTGCCAGCAGCGTTGGACAGGATTCACCCCTCCACTTT; CDR3aa: CASSVGQDSPLHF
d_gene: .; abundance: .; j_gene: TRBJ1-2; v_gene: TRBV30; CDR3nt: TGTGCCTGGCAGTTTCGGGACACTATTAACTATGGCTACACCTTC; CDR3aa: CAWQFRDTINYGYTF
d_gene: TRBD1; abundance: .; j_gene: TRBJ1-1; v_gene: TRBV7-3; CDR3nt: TGTGCCAGCAGCCCCATAGGGGGCGGTGGGACTGAAGCTTTCTTT; CDR3aa: CASSPIGGGGTEAFF
d_gene: .; abundance: .; j_gene: TRBJ2-1; v_gene: TRBV5-5; CDR3nt: TGTGCCAGCAGCCCCGGACCCGACAATGAGCAGTTCTTC; CDR3aa: CASSPGPDNEQFF
d_gene: .; abundance: .; j_gene: TRBJ1-4; v_gene: TRBV11-2; CDR3nt: TGTGCCAGCAGCTTAGCAGGGACGAATGAAAAACTGTTTTTT; CDR3aa: CASSLAGTNEKLFF
d_gene: TRBD1; abundance: .; j_gene: TRBJ1-1; v_gene: TRBV29-1; CDR3nt: TGCAGCGTTGAAGCGTGGCCAGGACAGGGAAAGGACACTGAAGCTTTCTTT; CDR3aa: CSVEAWPGQGKDTEAFF
d_gene: .; abundance: .; j_gene: TRBJ1-1; v_gene: TRBV29-1; CDR3nt: TGCAGCGTTGAAGCTCAGAGCACTGAAGCTTTCTTT; CDR3aa: CSVEAQSTEAFF
d_gene: .; abundance: .; j_gene: TRBJ2-1; v_gene: TRBV7-3; CDR3nt: TGTGCCAGCAGCTTAAGCGGGGGCCAGGTCAATGAGCAGTTCTTC; CDR3aa: CASSLSGGQVNEQFF
d_gene: TRBD1; abundance: .; j_gene: TRBJ1-2; v_gene: TRBV11-2; CDR3nt: TGTGCCAGCAGCGACAGGGGTGGCTACACCTTC; CDR3aa: CASSDRGGYTF
d_gene: .; abundance: .; j_gene: TRBJ1-5; v_gene: TRBV19; CDR3nt: TGTGCCAGTAGTTCGGACGGTTACAATCAGCCCCAGCATTTT; CDR3aa: CASSSDGYNQPQHF
d_gene: .; abundance: .; j_gene: TRBJ2-3; v_gene: TRBV9; CDR3nt: TGTGCCAGCAGCTTCAGCACAGATACGCAGTATTTT; CDR3aa: CASSFSTDTQYF
d_gene: TRBD1; abundance: .; j_gene: TRBJ1-1; v_gene: TRBV3-1/TRBV3-2; CDR3nt: TGTGCCAGCAGCCAAGATGGGACAGGGTACACTGAAGCTTTCTTT; CDR3aa: CASSQDGTGYTEAFF
d_gene: .; abundance: .; j_gene: TRBJ1-5; v_gene: TRBV21-1; CDR3nt: TGTGCCAGCATCTTAATCCGGGACAGGGCAGGAGACAATCAGCCCCAGCATTTT; CDR3aa: CASILIRDRAGDNQPQHF
d_gene: .; abundance: once; j_gene: TRBJ1-1; v_gene: TRBV12-5; CDR3nt: TGTGCTAGTGGTTTGTGGGGGGGGGTCTCTGAAGCTTTCTTT; CDR3aa: CASGLWGGVSEAFF
d_gene: TRBD2; abundance: .; j_gene: TRBJ2-3; v_gene: TRBV18; CDR3nt: TGTGCCAGCTCAGCCCTAGCGGGGAGCGGCACAGATACGCAGTATTTT; CDR3aa: CASSALAGSGTDTQYF
d_gene: .; abundance: .; j_gene: TRBJ1-3; v_gene: TRBV19; CDR3nt: TGTGCCAGTAGTATACGGATGAGTGTCTCTGGAAACACCATATATTTT; CDR3aa: CASSIRMSVSGNTIYF
d_gene: TRBD2; abundance: .; j_gene: TRBJ2-2; v_gene: TRBV14; CDR3nt: TGTGCCAGCAGCCTTACGGTAGCGGGGGTGAACACCGGGGAGCTGTTTTTT; CDR3aa: CASSLTVAGVNTGELFF